These 21 T cell receptor beta chains originate from one sample sequenced in a study of early T cells in non-severe SARS-CoV-2 infection. TCRdb processed the 5' RACE reads anew with MiXCR; each CDR3 protein has one entry. The data hold about 110,000 distinct CDR3 sequences, with roughly an eighth observed a single time. The specimen sequenced was whole blood. These receptors all stem from an adult who was a healthcare worker with PCR-confirmed SARS-CoV-2 infection or an uninfected control (not recorded which).

This clonotype was counted ten times or more. V usage is TRBV7-3 and J usage is TRBJ2-2; D unresolved. This CDR3 region has 13 residues. Germline V gene sequence: CDR1 SGHTA, CDR2 FQGTGA. The V end lost 0 bases, the J end lost 5 bases, and 4 bases lay between the germline ends. The CDR3 here is CASSLTMTGELFF. The CDR3 bases are TGTGCCAGCAGCTTAACTATGACCGGGGAGCTGTTTTTT.

V gene TRBV6-4 combines with J gene TRBJ2-5, with TRBD2 identical over 10 bases. V gave up 8 bases and J gave up 1 base; unmatched junction bases: 10. CDR3 length: 16 residues. Germline CDR1 is MRHNA and CDR2 is SNTAGT. The DNA of the CDR3 is TGTGCCAGCGCCCCTGAGCGGGAGGGGACCCAAGAGACCCAGTACTTC. Translated, it gives CASAPEREGTQETQYF.

Notes on this clonotype: A junction boundary mismatches the germline segment, possibly from a read error. The DNA for the CDR3 is TGTGCTAGCAGCTTCGGCAGGGCCAAAGAGACCCAGTACTTC. The encoded protein is CASSFGRAKETQYF. This chain joins TRBV7-7 and TRBJ2-5, with a possible D match to TRBD1 (5 bases). The CDR3 runs 14 residues. CDR1 is SSHAT and CDR2 is FNYEAQ in the germline V gene (reference sequence).

This clonotype was counted a few times. The chain uses TRBV7-3 and TRBJ2-5, with 9 positions matching TRBD1. CDR3 length: 15 amino acids. Trimming removed 3 bases from V and 5 bases from J; junction bases left unmatched: 7. Per germline, CDR1 SGHTA and CDR2 FQGTGA. Here the CDR3 DNA reads TGTGCCAGCAGCTTTGACAGGGGGTGGCGGGAGACCCAGTACTTC. Protein: CASSFDRGWRETQYF.

The chain recombines TRBV18 with TRBJ1-1; TRBD1 might be the D (6 bases). The germline gives CDR1 KGHSH, CDR2 LQKENI. The germline V and J ends were trimmed by 5 bases and 6 bases, with 19 bases remaining between them. This CDR3 has 15 residues. In DNA form, the CDR3 reads TGTGCCAGCTCAGCCGGGAGCCAGGGGATCGCTGAAGCTTTCTTT. Translation gives CASSAGSQGIAEAFF.

In its sample, this clonotype was seen a few times. The CDR3 coding sequence is TGTGCCAGCAGCGTAGCCGACGGCAGTGGTGCTTTCTTT. This sequence encodes CASSVADGSGAFF. V is TRBV9 and J is TRBJ1-1; D remains ambiguous. V lost 0 bases and J 11 bases, leaving 14 bases between the germline ends. There are 13 residues in the CDR3. CDR1 is SGDLS, CDR2 YYNGEE, per germline.

The CDR3 loop is CASSSQGLSPSGEQYF. CDR3 in DNA: TGTGCCAGCAGTTCCCAGGGCTTAAGTCCTTCGGGTGAGCAGTACTTC. The chain recombines TRBV28 with TRBJ2-7, with TRBD1 as a possible D gene (5 bases). The CDR3 runs 16 residues. The germline gives CDR1 MDHEN, CDR2 SYDVKM. V dropped 4 bases and J dropped 7 bases, with 23 bases sitting between them.

The chain combines TRBV10-1 with TRBJ1-6; the D gene is possibly TRBD1 (5 bases). The CDR3 extends over 15 amino acids. Trimming left V 0 bases short and J 7 bases short, with 10 bases between. Germline loops: CDR1 WNHNN, CDR2 SYGVQD (reference sequence). The CDR3 DNA reads TGCGCCAGCAGTGAGTCGACAGTACAGAATTCACCCCTCCACTTT. Protein sequence: CASSESTVQNSPLHF.

This clonotype occurred a few times. The chain employs TRBV5-1 and TRBJ1-2, with D hard to call. Trimming took 4 bases from V and 13 from J, leaving 8 bases between them. The CDR3 has 9 residues. Germline-derived CDR1 and CDR2 are SGHRS and YFSETQ. CDR3: CASSPPPTF. DNA of the CDR3: TGCGCCAGCAGCCCACCTCCCACCTTC.

The J gene is TRBJ2-5, the V gene TRBV3-1; D perhaps matches TRBD2 (6 bases). The CDR3 is 17 amino acids. Trimming stripped 1 base from V and 5 bases from J, with 20 bases between. The germline CDR1 and CDR2 sequences are LGHDT and YNNKEL (reference sequence). CDR3 in amino acids: CASSQGSSALGGETQYF. In nucleotides, the CDR3 is TGTGCCAGCAGCCAAGGAAGCTCGGCCCTCGGAGGGGAGACCCAGTACTTC.

V and J are TRBV3-1 and TRBJ1-6; tentatively, D is TRBD1 (6 bases). The V and J ends lost 2 bases and 0 bases respectively, with 14 bases between them. The CDR3 is 18 residues long. CDR1 LGHDT and CDR2 YNNKEL come from the germline V gene (reference sequence). The CDR3 sequence is CASSQSGALSSYNSPLHF. The CDR3 DNA reads as TGTGCCAGCAGCCAATCAGGGGCCCTTAGCTCCTATAATTCACCCCTCCACTTT.

There are a few counts of this clonotype. This sequence joins TRBV2 and TRBJ2-2; the match to TRBD2 covers 10 bases. From germline, CDR1 is SNHLY and CDR2 FYNNEI. The CDR3 is made up of 17 amino acids. V lost 6 bases to trimming and J lost 2 bases; unmatched junction nucleotides: 9. CDR3 DNA: TGTGCCAGCAGCTTTCCTAGCGGGGGACTTAACACCGGGGAGCTGTTTTTT. The encoded protein is CASSFPSGGLNTGELFF.

There are a few counts of this clonotype. The V call is TRBV6-6, the J call TRBJ1-6, with TRBD1 as a possible D gene (6 bases). The CDR3 spans 17 residues. V was pared by 6 bases and J by 0 bases, with 15 bases between. Germline assignment: CDR1 MNHNY and CDR2 SVGAGI (reference sequence). The CDR3 region is CASRSTGISSYNSPLHF. Written as DNA, the CDR3 is TGTGCCAGCAGATCTACAGGGATAAGCTCCTATAATTCACCCCTCCACTTT.

This clonotype was detected only a few times. This sequence joins TRBV11-3 and TRBJ2-1; 9 bases map to TRBD1. Germline values: CDR1 SGHNT, CDR2 YENEEA. V was pared by 5 bases and J by 9 bases, with 8 bases of the junction left unmatched. The CDR3 consists of 14 residues. Here the CDR3 DNA reads TGTGCCAGCAGCCCGGGACAGGGTGGCGGTGAGCAGTTCTTC. Residues: CASSPGQGGGEQFF. Variable domain in full (rest from reference TRBV11-3 and TRBJ2-1): EAGVVQSPRYKIIEKKQPVAFWCNPISGHNTLYWYLQNLGQGPELLIRYENEEAVDDSQLPKDRFSAERLKGVDSTLKIQPAELGDSAVYLCASSPGQGGGEQFFGPGTRLTVL.

This clonotype was found many times. The chain joins TRBV7-9 to TRBJ1-2, with 7 bases that match TRBD1. V shed 6 bases, J shed 6 bases, and the junction held 7 bases outside the gene matches. The CDR3 spans 13 residues. CDR1 is SEHNR and CDR2 is FQNEAQ in the germline V gene (reference sequence). In DNA form, the CDR3 reads TGTGCCAGCAGAGTCGACAGGGCTGATGGCTACACCTTC. It encodes CASRVDRADGYTF.

At least ten counts were recorded for this clonotype. This chain links TRBV20-1 with TRBJ2-3; TRBD1 is a possible D gene (5 bases). The CDR3 consists of 13 residues. Germline loops: CDR1 DFQATT, CDR2 SNEGSKA (reference sequence). V lost 0 bases, J lost 6 bases, and 10 bases lay in between. CDR3 residues: CSARDSGRDTQYF. CDR3 nucleotides: TGCAGTGCTAGAGATTCAGGGCGGGATACGCAGTATTTT.

This clonotype was observed many times. This chain uses TRBV12-3 or TRBV12-4 with TRBJ2-1, with 15 bases matching TRBD2. V trimming: 3 bases; J trimming: 8 bases; junction bases outside the gene matches: 5. This CDR3 is built from 16 residues. As DNA, the CDR3 is TGTGCCAGCAGTTTCTCGGGACTAGCGGGAGGAGATGAGCAGTTCTTC. Translating gives CASSFSGLAGGDEQFF.

This clonotype was recorded at least ten times. The gene calls are TRBV9 and TRBJ2-7; the D gene could be TRBD1 or TRBD2 (5 bases each). Per germline, CDR1 SGDLS and CDR2 YYNGEE. This CDR3 contains 14 residues. V was clipped by 0 bases and J by 7 bases, with 14 bases between them. The CDR3 sequence is CASSVAGAAEEQYF. CDR3 in DNA: TGTGCCAGCAGCGTAGCTGGGGCAGCGGAGGAGCAGTACTTC.

The table lists this clonotype with many counts. The J gene is TRBJ2-5, the V gene TRBV11-2; tentatively, D is TRBD2 (6 bases). V was clipped by 2 bases and J by 1 base, with 11 bases between them. The CDR3 spans 15 residues. Germline-derived CDR1 and CDR2 are SGHAT and FQNNGV. CDR3 bases: TGTGCCAGCAGCTTAAATACTAGCCCCCAAGAGACCCAGTACTTC. The encoded protein is CASSLNTSPQETQYF.

The V and J genes are TRBV7-6 and TRBJ2-3; D is unclear. Trimming shortened V by 5 bases and J by 3 bases, and 9 bases separated the two germline ends. Germline V gene data show CDR1 as SGHVS and CDR2 as FNYEAQ. This CDR3 is built from 13 residues. CDR3 sequence: CASSPHKTDTQYF. The CDR3 nucleotides are TGTGCCAGCAGCCCCCACAAGACAGATACGCAGTATTTT.

DNA for the CDR3: TGCAGCGTTGTAGTGCGGAGTCGGAGGGCAGATACGCAGTATTTT. Protein product: CSVVVRSRRADTQYF. The chain carries TRBV29-1 and TRBJ2-3; maybe TRBD2 (6 bases). CDR3 length: 15 residues. The V and J ends lost 4 bases and 4 bases respectively, with 18 bases between them. Germline values: CDR1 SQVTM, CDR2 ANQGSEA.